This paragraph reports one T cell receptor (beta chain). The antigen is not known. Germline assignment: CDR1 SGHRS and CDR2 YFSETQ. The CDR3 contains 15 residues. V was clipped by 4 bases and J by 8 bases; unmatched bases: 12. This cohort consisted of healthy bone marrow donors. These data are taken from a study of cytomegalovirus exposure and HLA in healthy donors. Broader study findings: V segments that were indistinguishable, TRBV6-2 and TRBV6-3 among them, were omitted from analysis. Relative to the approximately 670-donor mean, N-insertions were reportedly fewer in an Asian-associated ancestry cluster in a later analysis.

This PCR relied on a set of 60 Vbeta primers and 13 Jbeta primers. Sequenced by immunoSEQ multiplex PCR; TCRdb stores in-frame clones only, minus some. Seen here are 150,000 or so clones, approximately 84% observed once, and the top ten hold 1.3%. V is TRBV5-1 and J is TRBJ2-1, with 7 bases fitting TRBD1. What was sequenced was PBMCs. The receptor comes from a man between 50 and 59 years old in good health and CMV-seropositive. The CDR3 region has the DNA TGCGCCAGCAGCACAGCCGGGACAGCAATCCATGAGCAGTTCTTC. It codes for CASSTAGTAIHEQFF.